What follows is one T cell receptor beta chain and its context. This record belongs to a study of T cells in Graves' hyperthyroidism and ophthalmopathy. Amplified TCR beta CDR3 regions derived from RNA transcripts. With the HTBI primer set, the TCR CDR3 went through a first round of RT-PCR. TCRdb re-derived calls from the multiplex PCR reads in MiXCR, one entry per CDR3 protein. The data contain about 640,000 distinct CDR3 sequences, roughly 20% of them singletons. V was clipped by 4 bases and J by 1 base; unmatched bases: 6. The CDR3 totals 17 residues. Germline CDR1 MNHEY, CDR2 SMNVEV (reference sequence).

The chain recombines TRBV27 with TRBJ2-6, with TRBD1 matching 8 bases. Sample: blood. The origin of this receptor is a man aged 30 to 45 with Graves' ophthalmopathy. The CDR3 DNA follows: TGTGCCAGCAGTTCAGGACAGGGAACTTCTGGGGCCAACGTCCTGACTTTC. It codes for CASSSGQGTSGANVLTF.